The T cell receptor (beta chain) described here comes from a study of T-cell memory formation after mild COVID-19. About the research overall: Each donor largely had its own TCR clusters.

Overall study results and limits: Nothing showed for sure that second-wave clones peaking on day 37 were SARS-CoV-2 specific. In pre-infection memory, a portion of responding clones appeared, which suggested that cross-reactive memory joined.

The CDR3 consists of 12 residues. The germline gives CDR1 LGHNT, CDR2 FRNRAP. Trimming cost V 0 bases and J 9 bases, with 6 bases left between them. This clonotype has more than one count but fewer than ten. Its antigen is not known. 5'RACE primed at constant segments yielded TCR alpha and TCR beta cDNA libraries bearing sample barcodes and UMIs. TCRdb re-called the 5' RACE reads through MiXCR, storing one row per CDR3 protein. The sample consists of around 260,000 distinct CDR3 sequences, around 15% of them appearing once. The specimen sequenced was PBMCs or a T cell subset sorted from them (not recorded which). This chain connects TRBV12-5 to TRBJ2-1, with D tentatively TRBD2 (6 bases). The sequence derives from a man younger than 30 who had mild COVID-19 (a few samples of this study predate the infection). Cell type and time point are not known. The CDR3 nucleotides read TGTGCTAGTGGTTTGGTAGCGGGTGAGCAGTTCTTC. Amino acids: CASGLVAGEQFF.